The subject of this entry is one T cell receptor (beta chain). The source of the sample is a study of radiotherapy plus CTLA-4 blockade in lung cancer. The method was immunoSEQ multiplex PCR; TCRdb's version includes in-frame clones alone and lacks a portion of them. The data contain over 95,000 clones, approximately 75% of them singletons. The CDR3 spans 14 residues. V was clipped by 3 bases and J by 6 bases; unmatched bases: 4. Germline V gene sequence: CDR1 SEHNR, CDR2 FQNEAQ (reference sequence). The chain recombines TRBV7-9 with TRBJ2-7, with 11 bases lining up with TRBD1. This receptor was identified in a human donor with non-small cell lung cancer who had a partial response to radiotherapy plus ipilimumab. Some clones in this sample may be carry-over from other donors' samples. This specimen was peripheral blood, taken from a patient treated with radiotherapy plus ipilimumab. The CDR3, as DNA: TGTGCCAGCAGCTTCGGGACAGGGGGGGCCGAGCAGTACTTC. This translates into CASSFGTGGAEQYF.